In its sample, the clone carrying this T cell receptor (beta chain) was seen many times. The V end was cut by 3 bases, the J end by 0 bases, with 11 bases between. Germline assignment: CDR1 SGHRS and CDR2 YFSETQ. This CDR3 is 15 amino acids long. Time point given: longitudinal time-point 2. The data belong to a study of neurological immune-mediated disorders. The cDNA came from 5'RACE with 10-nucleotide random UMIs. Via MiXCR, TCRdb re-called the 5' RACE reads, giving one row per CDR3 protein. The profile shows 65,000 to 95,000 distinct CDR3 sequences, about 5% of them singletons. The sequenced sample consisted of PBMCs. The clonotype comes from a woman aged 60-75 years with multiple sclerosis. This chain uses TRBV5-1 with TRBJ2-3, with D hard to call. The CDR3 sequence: CASSSRVDSTDTQYF. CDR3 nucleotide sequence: TGCGCCAGCAGCTCCCGCGTGGATAGCACAGATACGCAGTATTTT. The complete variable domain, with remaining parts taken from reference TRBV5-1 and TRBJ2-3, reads KAGVTQTPRYLIKTRGQQVTLSCSPISGHRSVSWYQQTPGQGLQFLFEYFSETQRNKGNFPGRFSGRQFSNSRSEMNVSTLELGDSALYLCASSSRVDSTDTQYFGPGTRLTVL.